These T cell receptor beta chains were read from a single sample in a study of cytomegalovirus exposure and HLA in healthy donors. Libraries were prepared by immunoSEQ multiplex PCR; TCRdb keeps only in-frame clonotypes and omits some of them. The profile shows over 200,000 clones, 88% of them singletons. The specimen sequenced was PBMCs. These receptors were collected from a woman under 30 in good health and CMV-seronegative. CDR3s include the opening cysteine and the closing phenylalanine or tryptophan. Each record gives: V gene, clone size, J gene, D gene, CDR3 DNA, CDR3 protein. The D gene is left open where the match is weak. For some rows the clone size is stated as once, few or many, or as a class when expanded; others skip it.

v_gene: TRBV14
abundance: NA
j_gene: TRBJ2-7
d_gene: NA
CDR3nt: TGTGCCAGCAGCGTCCGGGGTTCTGACGAGCAGTACTTC
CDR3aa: CASSVRGSDEQYF

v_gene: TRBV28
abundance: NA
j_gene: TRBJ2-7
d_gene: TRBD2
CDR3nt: TGTGCCAGCAGTTTGTATGCGGGAGGTCCGGGGGAGCAGTACTTC
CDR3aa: CASSLYAGGPGEQYF

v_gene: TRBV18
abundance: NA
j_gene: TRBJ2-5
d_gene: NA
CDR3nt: TGTGCCAGCTCACCAGAGGTGTGGCAAGAGACCCAGTACTTC
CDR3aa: CASSPEVWQETQYF

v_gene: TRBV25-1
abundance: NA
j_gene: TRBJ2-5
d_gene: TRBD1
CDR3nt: TGTGCCAGCAGCACAGGGGAAGTGACCCAGTACTTC
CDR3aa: CASSTGEVTQYF

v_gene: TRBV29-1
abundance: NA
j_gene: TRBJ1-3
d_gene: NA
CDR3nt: TGCAGCGCCGTCTCTGGAAACACCATATATTTT
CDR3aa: CSAVSGNTIYF

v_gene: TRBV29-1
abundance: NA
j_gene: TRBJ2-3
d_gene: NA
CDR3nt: TGCAGCGCGCTTCGGGAGTTATTAGATACGCAGTATTTT
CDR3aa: CSALRELLDTQYF

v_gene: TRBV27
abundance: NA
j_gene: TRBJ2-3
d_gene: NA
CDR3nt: TGTGCCAGCAGTCAAAGCCGGGGTAGCGTTACAGATACGCAGTATTTT
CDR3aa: CASSQSRGSVTDTQYF

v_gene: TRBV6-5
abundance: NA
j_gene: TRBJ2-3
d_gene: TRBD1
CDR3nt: TGTGCCAGCAGTTACGTTGGGACAGGGGGCACAGATACGCAGTATTTT
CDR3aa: CASSYVGTGGTDTQYF

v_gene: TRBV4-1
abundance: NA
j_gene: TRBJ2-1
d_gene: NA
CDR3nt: TGCGCCAGCAGCCAAGGGCAGATCGGAGGTGAGCAGTTCTTC
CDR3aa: CASSQGQIGGEQFF

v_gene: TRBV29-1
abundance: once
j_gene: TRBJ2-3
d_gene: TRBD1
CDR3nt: TGCAGCGTTGTACCGGGACAGGGGGTTGTTTGGGGAGATACGCAGTATTTT
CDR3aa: CSVVPGQGVVWGDTQYF

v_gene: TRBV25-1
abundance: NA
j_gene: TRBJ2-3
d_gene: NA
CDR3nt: TGTGCCAGCAGTGTCACAGGGTCCGATACGCAGTATTTT
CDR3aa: CASSVTGSDTQYF

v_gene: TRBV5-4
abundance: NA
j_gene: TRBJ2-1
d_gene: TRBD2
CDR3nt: TGTGCCAGCAGCTCCATAGCGGGAGCCCAGAATGAGCAGTTCTTC
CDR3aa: CASSSIAGAQNEQFF

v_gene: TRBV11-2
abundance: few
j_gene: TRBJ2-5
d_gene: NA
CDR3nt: TGTGCCAGCAGCTTAGGCGCGTACGGGGAGACCCAGTACTTC
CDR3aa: CASSLGAYGETQYF

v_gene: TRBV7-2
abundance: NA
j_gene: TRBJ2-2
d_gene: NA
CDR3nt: TGTGCCAGCAGCACACGCAGGACGAACACCGGGGAGCTGTTTTTT
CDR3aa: CASSTRRTNTGELFF

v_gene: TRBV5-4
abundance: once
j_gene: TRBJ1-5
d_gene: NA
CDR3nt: TGTGCCAGCAGCTTCGGGACTGAGCCGAATCAGCCCCAGCATTTT
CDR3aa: CASSFGTEPNQPQHF

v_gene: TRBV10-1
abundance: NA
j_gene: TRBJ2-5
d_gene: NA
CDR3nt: TGCGCCAGCAGTGATAGTAACGAAGAGACCCAGTACTTC
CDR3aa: CASSDSNEETQYF

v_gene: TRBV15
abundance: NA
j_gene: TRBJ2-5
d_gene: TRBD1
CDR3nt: TGTGCCACCAGCAGACCCGTCGGGACAGGGCCGGGGACCCAGTACTTC
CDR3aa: CATSRPVGTGPGTQYF

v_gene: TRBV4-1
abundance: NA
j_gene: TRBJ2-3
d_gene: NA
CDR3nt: TGCGCCAGCAGCATCACCGGAGATACGCAGTATTTT
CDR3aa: CASSITGDTQYF

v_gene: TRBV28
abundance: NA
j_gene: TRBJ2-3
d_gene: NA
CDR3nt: TGTGCCAGCAGTCCCTCCCGGACCAGCGGTTGGGGAGTTACGCAGTATTTT
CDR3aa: CASSPSRTSGWGVTQYF

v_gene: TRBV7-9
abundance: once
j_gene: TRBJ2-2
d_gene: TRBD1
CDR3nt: TGTGCCAGCAGAGCGGACAGGGCATCCGGGGAGCTGTTTTTT
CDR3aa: CASRADRASGELFF

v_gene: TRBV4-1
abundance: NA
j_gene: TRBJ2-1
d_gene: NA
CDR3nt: TGCGCCAGCAGCCAAGTGCGGCAGCCCCGGACCTACAATGAGCAGTTCTTC
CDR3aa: CASSQVRQPRTYNEQFF

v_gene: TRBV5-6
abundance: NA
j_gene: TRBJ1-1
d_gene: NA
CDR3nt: TGTGCCAGCACCCCGGTCGGGAGGGAGACTGAAGCTTTCTTT
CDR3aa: CASTPVGRETEAFF

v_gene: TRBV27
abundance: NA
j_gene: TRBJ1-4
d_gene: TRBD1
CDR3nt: TGTGCCAGCAGTATAACACCGGGACAGGGGGTTCCGGCGAATGAAAAACTGTTTTTT
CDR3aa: CASSITPGQGVPANEKLFF

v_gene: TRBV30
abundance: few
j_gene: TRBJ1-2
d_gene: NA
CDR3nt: TGTGCCTGGAGCGCGGCAGTCTATGGCTACACCTTC
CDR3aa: CAWSAAVYGYTF

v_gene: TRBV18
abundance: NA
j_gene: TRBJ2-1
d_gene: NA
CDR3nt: TGTGCCAGCTCCGACAATGAGCAGTTCTTC
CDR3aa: CASSDNEQFF

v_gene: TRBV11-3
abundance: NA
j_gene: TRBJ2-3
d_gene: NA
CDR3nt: TGTGCCAGCAGCCGGAGGGCAGCAGATACGCAGTATTTT
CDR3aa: CASSRRAADTQYF

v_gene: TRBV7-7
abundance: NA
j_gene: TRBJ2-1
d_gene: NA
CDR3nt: TGTGCTAGCAGCTTAGGCGGCCTGAATGAGCAGTTCTTC
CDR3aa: CASSLGGLNEQFF